This TCR beta chain was identified during a study of blood T cells in healthy people across ages. The table lists this clonotype with a few counts. Its target is unknown. With a J-beta primer mix and a sample-barcoded 5' primer, a second PCR ran about 7 to 12 cycles. TCRdb redid the calling of the 5' RACE reads with MiXCR, one entry per CDR3 protein. Here the sample spans roughly 1,500,000 distinct CDR3 sequences, almost 35% being singletons. Study results and caveats: Possibly, changes in expanded clonotypes were confounded because donor CMV status was unknown. Greater diversity and more naive CD4+ cells were seen in long-lived donors than in aged donors. A strong correlation was found between TCR beta diversity and the percentage of naive T cells.

Per the germline V gene, CDR1 is SGHTA and CDR2 is FQGTGA. V dropped 5 bases and J dropped 7 bases, with 18 bases sitting between them. The CDR3 is 14 amino acids. The receptor was derived from a woman aged 25 to 39 in good health. Sequencing input: blood. The V gene is TRBV7-3, the J gene TRBJ2-7; a weak D match, TRBD1 (6 bases). DNA of the CDR3: TGTGCCAGCAGCCCGCAGGGGCGATTGGAAGAGCAGTACTTC. It yields the protein CASSPQGRLEEQYF. The whole variable domain, remainder taken from reference TRBV7-3 and TRBJ2-7, is GAGVSQTPSNKVTEKGKYVELRCDPISGHTALYWYRQSLGQGPEFLIYFQGTGAADDSGLPNDRFFAVRPEGSVSTLKIQRTERGDSAVYLCASSPQGRLEEQYFGPGTRLTVT.